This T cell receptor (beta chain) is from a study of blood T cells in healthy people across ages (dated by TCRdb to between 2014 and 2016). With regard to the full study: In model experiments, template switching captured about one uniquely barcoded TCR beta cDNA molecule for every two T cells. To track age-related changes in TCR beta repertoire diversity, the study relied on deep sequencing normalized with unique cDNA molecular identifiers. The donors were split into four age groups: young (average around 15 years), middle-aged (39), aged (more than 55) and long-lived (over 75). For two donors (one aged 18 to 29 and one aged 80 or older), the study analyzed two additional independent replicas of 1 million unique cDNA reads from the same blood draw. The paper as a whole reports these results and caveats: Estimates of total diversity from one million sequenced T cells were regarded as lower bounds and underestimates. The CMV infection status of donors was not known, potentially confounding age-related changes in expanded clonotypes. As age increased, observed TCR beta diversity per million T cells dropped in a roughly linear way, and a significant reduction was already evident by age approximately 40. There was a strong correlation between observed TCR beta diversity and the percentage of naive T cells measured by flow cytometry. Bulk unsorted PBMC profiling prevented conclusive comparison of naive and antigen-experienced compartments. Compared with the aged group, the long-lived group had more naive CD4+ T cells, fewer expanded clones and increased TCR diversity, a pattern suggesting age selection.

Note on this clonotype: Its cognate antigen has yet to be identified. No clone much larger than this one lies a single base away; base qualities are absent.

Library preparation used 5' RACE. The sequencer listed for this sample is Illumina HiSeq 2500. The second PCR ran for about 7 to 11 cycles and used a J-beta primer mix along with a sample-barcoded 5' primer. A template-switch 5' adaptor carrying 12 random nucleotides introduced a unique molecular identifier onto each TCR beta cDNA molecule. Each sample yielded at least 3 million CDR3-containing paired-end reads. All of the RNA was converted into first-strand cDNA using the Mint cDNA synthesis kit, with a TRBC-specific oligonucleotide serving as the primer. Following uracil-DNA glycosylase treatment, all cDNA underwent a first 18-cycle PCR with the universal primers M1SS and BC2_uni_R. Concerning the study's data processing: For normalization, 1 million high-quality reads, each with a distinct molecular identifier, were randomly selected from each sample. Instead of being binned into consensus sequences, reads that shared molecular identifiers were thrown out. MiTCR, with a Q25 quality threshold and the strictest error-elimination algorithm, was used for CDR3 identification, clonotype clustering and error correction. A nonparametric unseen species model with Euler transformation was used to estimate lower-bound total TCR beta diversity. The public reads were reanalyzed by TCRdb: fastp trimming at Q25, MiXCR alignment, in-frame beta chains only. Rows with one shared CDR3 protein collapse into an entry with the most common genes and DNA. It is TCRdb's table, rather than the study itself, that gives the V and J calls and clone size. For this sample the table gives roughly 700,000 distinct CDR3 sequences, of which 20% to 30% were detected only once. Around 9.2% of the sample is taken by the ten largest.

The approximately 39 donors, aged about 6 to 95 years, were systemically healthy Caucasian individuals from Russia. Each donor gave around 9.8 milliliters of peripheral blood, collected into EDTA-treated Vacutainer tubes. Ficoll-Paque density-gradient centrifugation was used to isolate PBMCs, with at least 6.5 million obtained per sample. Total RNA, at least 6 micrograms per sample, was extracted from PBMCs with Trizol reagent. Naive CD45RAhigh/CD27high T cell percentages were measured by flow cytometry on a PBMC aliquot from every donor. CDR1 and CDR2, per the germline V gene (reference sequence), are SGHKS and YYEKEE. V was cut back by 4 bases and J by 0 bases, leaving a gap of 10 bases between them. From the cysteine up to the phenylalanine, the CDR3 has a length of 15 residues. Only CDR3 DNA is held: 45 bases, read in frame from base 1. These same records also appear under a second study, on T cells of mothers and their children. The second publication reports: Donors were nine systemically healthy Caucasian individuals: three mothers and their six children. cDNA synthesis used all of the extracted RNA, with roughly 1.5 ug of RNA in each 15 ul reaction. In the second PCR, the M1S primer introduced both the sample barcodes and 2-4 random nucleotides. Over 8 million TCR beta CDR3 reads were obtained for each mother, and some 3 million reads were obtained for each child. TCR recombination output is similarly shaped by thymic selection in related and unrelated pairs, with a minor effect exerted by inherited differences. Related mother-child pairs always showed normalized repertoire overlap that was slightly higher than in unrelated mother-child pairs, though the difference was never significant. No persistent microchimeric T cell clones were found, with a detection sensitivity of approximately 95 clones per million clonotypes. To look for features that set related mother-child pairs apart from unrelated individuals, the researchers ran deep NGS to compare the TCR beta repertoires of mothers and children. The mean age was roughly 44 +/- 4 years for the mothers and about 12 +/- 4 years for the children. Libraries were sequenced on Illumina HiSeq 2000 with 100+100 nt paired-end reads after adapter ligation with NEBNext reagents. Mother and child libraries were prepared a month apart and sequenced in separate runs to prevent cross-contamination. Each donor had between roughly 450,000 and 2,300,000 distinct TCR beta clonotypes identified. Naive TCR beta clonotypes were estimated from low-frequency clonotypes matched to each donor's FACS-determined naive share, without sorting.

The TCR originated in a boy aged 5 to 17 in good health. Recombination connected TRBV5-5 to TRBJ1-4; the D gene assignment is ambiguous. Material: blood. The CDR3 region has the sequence CASSTPSTTNEKLFF. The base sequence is TGTGCCAGCAGCACTCCCTCTACAACTAATGAAAAACTGTTTTTT.